This T cell receptor beta chain came from a study of T cells in Graves' hyperthyroidism and ophthalmopathy. Study-wide background: Before treatment of any kind, peripheral blood was taken at initial diagnosis. Findings and limits, study-wide: A 13 V-J model separated ophthalmopathy from stable hyperthyroidism.

There were TCR beta CDR3 regions amplified from RNA transcripts. TCR CDR3 regions were first amplified by RT-PCR with HTBI primers. TCRdb itself ran the multiplex PCR reads through MiXCR, one entry per CDR3 protein. The repertoire has approximately 400,000 distinct CDR3 sequences, approximately 20% of them found once; the top ten carry 3.7%. Any patient presenting with uncontrolled infection, other autoimmune disease, pregnancy or lactation was left out. Out of over 7.5 ml of fresh peripheral blood came the PBMCs. The length of the CDR3 is 16 residues. Looked up from germline, CDR1 is SGHRS and CDR2 is YFSETQ. Trimming left V 5 bases short and J 3 bases short, with 21 bases between. This clonotype occurred once. Its specificity is not known.

V usage is TRBV5-1 and J usage is TRBJ2-7; unclear D gene. This receptor was obtained from a woman aged 18-29 years with Graves' hyperthyroidism. The sequencing sample was made of blood. CDR3 region: CASSYGETLEDYEQYF. In DNA, the CDR3 is TGCGCCAGCAGTTACGGAGAGACCTTAGAGGACTACGAGCAGTACTTC.